The rows below give T cell receptor beta chains drawn from one sample of a study of blood T cells in healthy people across ages. TCRdb re-analysed the 5' RACE reads in MiXCR, keeping a single row per CDR3 protein. This sample yields about 290,000 distinct CDR3 sequences, of which roughly 26% are seen a single time; 29% belongs to the top ten. Sequenced: blood. The origin of the receptors is a woman aged 70-85 years in good health. CDR3s include the opening cysteine and the closing phenylalanine or tryptophan. D genes are given only for firm matches. The size field is filled for only some rows; it gives once, few, many or a size class.

clone_size d_call cdr3_length j_call v_call cdr3_nt cdr3_aa
few - 14 TRBJ2-7 TRBV12-3/TRBV12-4 TGTGCCAGCAGGACGGGGAAACAGGGAGTCGAGCAGTACTTC CASRTGKQGVEQYF
- - 14 TRBJ2-3 TRBV4-1 TGCGCCAGCAGACCCGTAGGGATGGCAGATACGCAGTATTTT CASRPVGMADTQYF
- - 18 TRBJ2-2 TRBV28 TGTGCCAGCAGCTCAAATTCAGGATCCAGAGCGAACACCGGGGAGCTGTTTTTT CASSSNSGSRANTGELFF
- TRBD2 16 TRBJ2-3 TRBV7-9 TGTGCCAGCAGCTTAGGGCTAGCGGGGGTCAGGGATACGCAGTATTTT CASSLGLAGVRDTQYF
few TRBD1 21 TRBJ2-6 TRBV3-1 TGTGCCAGCAGCCAAGGTCTACGGGACAGGAGAAGGTCGACTGGGGCCAACGTCCTGACTTTC CASSQGLRDRRRSTGANVLTF
- - 13 TRBJ2-7 TRBV20-1 TGCAGTGCTGGGCAGCGGAGTTACTACGAGCAGTACTTC CSAGQRSYYEQYF
- - 14 TRBJ1-4 TRBV7-9 TGTGCCAGCAGCCGGACATCAACTAATGAAAAACTGTTTTTT CASSRTSTNEKLFF
- TRBD2 16 TRBJ2-2 TRBV7-8 TGTGCCAGCAGCTTAGAAGCGGGAGGTTTCACCGGGGAGCTGTTTTTT CASSLEAGGFTGELFF
- - 14 TRBJ2-5 TRBV5-1 TGCGCCAGCAGCTTGGTGGGGGGTTTGGAGACCCAGTACTTC CASSLVGGLETQYF
- - 13 TRBJ2-7 TRBV12-3/TRBV12-4 TGTGCCAGCACCTACGGTGGGGATTACGAGCAGTACTTC CASTYGGDYEQYF
few - 11 TRBJ1-2 TRBV28 TGTGCCAGCAGTTTAAGAGATGGCTACACCTTC CASSLRDGYTF
few TRBD1 14 TRBJ1-2 TRBV4-3 TGCGCCAGCAGCCCCCAACAGGGGAGCTATGGCTACACCTTC CASSPQQGSYGYTF
- TRBD2 18 TRBJ2-3 TRBV9 TGTGCCAGCAGCTCCTCCCTGACTAGCGGGGGTAGCACAGATACGCAGTATTTT CASSSSLTSGGSTDTQYF
- TRBD2 16 TRBJ2-1 TRBV12-3/TRBV12-4 TGTGCCAGCAGTCCCCTACTAGCGGGAGGGCCCTATGAGCAGTTCTTC CASSPLLAGGPYEQFF
few TRBD2 17 TRBJ2-5 TRBV3-1 TGTGCCAGCAGCCAAGGAACTAGCGGAAGGCCCCGGGAGACCCAGTACTTC CASSQGTSGRPRETQYF
- - 13 TRBJ2-5 TRBV20-1 TGCAGTGCCCCTAAACTGGGACAAGAGACCCAGTACTTC CSAPKLGQETQYF
few - 15 TRBJ2-1 TRBV6-2/TRBV6-3 TGTGCCAGCAGTTACGACGGAGGTTTCGTGAATGAGCAGTTCTTC CASSYDGGFVNEQFF
many TRBD2 15 TRBJ2-7 TRBV5-1 TGCGCCAGCAGCCCGCGCTCTAGCGGGAGTACCGAGCAGTACTTC CASSPRSSGSTEQYF
- - 14 TRBJ2-2 TRBV20-1 TGCAGTGCTAGTAGCCACCCTTACACCGGGGACCTGTTTTTT CSASSHPYTGDLFF
few - 12 TRBJ2-1 TRBV19 TGTGCCAGTAGAGGAAGGGGAAATGAGCAGTTCTTC CASRGRGNEQFF
few - 16 TRBJ2-7 TRBV5-1 TGCGCCAGCAGCTTGCTTCCCAGCGGGTTCTCCTACGAGCAGTACTTC CASSLLPSGFSYEQYF
- TRBD2 20 TRBJ2-6 TRBV6-1 TGTGCCAGCAGTGAAGTCGGGACTAGCGGGTTCGTCTCTGGGGCCAACGTCCTGACTTTC CASSEVGTSGFVSGANVLTF
- - 12 TRBJ2-3 TRBV7-2 TGTGCCAGCAGCTATGTCACAGATACGCAGTATTTT CASSYVTDTQYF
- - 17 TRBJ2-7 TRBV28 TGTGCCAGCAGTCGGTGGCCGACAGGCCTAGACTCCTACGAGCAGTACTTC CASSRWPTGLDSYEQYF
- - 13 TRBJ2-7 TRBV2 TGTGCCAGCACCCCAGGGGTCGTCTACGAGCAGTACTTC CASTPGVVYEQYF
few - 12 TRBJ1-1 TRBV7-9 TGTGCCAGCAGCCAACAGGGTGGAGGAGCTTTCTTT CASSQQGGGAFF
- - 15 TRBJ2-2 TRBV29-1 TGCAGCACAAGCGTACCAGGGGGAGGAACCGGGGAGCTGTTTTTT CSTSVPGGGTGELFF
few - 13 TRBJ2-7 TRBV10-3 TGTGCCACCATAAACACAGGGAACTACGAGCAGTACTTC CATINTGNYEQYF
- - 16 TRBJ1-2 TRBV7-8 TGTGCCAGCAGCCCCGGGACTATTATATTAGTTTATGGCTACACCTTC CASSPGTIILVYGYTF
few TRBD1 15 TRBJ2-3 TRBV29-1 TGCAGCGTTGAAGACTGGGCAGGGGGAGTTGATACGCAGTATTTT CSVEDWAGGVDTQYF
few TRBD2 17 TRBJ2-7 TRBV7-9 TGTGCCAGCAGCTCCCAAGACGGCGGGAGGCCTCTCGACGAGCAGTACTTC CASSSQDGGRPLDEQYF
- - 13 TRBJ1-1 TRBV7-3 TGTGCCAGCAGTTCTGACAGGAGCGCTGAAGCTTTCTTT CASSSDRSAEAFF
once - 13 TRBJ2-3 TRBV4-3 TGCGCCAGCAGCCAGTCCTACACAGATACGCAGTATTTT CASSQSYTDTQYF
- TRBD1 18 TRBJ2-1 TRBV28 TGTGCCAGCAGTTTGCTAGGAAGATTACTACAGGGGGCCAATGAGCAGTTCTTC CASSLLGRLLQGANEQFF
- - 13 TRBJ2-7 TRBV28 TGTGCCAGCAGTTCCCGTAGATCAGGCGAGCAGTACTTC CASSSRRSGEQYF